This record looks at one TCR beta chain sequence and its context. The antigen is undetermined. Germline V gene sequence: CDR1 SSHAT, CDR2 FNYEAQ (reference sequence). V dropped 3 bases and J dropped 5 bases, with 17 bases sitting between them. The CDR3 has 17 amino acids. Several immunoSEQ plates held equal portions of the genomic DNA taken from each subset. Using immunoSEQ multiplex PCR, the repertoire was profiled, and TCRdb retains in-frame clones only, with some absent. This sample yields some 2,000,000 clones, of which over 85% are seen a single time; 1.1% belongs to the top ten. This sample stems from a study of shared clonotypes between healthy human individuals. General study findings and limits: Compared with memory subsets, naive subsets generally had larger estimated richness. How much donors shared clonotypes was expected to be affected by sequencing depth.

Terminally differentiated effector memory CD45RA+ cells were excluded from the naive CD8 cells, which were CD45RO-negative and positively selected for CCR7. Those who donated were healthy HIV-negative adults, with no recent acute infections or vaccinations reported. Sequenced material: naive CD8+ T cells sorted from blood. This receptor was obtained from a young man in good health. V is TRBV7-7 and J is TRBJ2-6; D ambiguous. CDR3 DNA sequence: TGTGCCAGCAGCTTGGGCTTGCCACAAAATCGGGCCAACGTCCTGACTTTC. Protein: CASSLGLPQNRANVLTF. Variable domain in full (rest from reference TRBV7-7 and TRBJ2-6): GAGVSQSPRYKVTKRGQDVTLRCDPISSHATLYWYQQALGQGPEFLTYFNYEAQPDKSGLPSDRFSAERPEGSISTLTIQRTEQRDSAMYRCASSLGLPQNRANVLTFGAGSRLTVL.